The rows below give T cell receptor beta chains drawn from one sample of a study of Graves' ophthalmopathy and Graves' hyperthyroidism. TCRdb ran MiXCR on the multiplex PCR reads and lists one entry per CDR3 protein. The table shows fewer than 650,000 distinct CDR3 sequences, with around a fifth occurring only once. Sequencing was carried out using peripheral blood. The receptors were gathered from a young woman with stable Graves' hyperthyroidism. Some clones in this sample may be carry-over from other donors' samples. The CDR3 runs from the conserved cysteine through the conserved F or W. A D gene is named only where the DNA matches it firmly. Size values are once, few and many counts, or a class for expanded clones, and some rows have none.

v_call	j_call	clone_size	d_call	cdr3_aa	cdr3_nt
TRBV20-1	TRBJ2-2	many	-	CSAVGRDTGELFF	TGCAGTGCTGTGGGACGAGACACCGGGGAGCTGTTTTTT
TRBV6-5	TRBJ2-6	-	-	CASSYEKGAGANVLTF	TGTGCCAGCAGTTACGAAAAGGGGGCTGGGGCCAACGTCCTGACTTTC
TRBV27	TRBJ2-7	many	-	CASSLSDSVYEQYF	TGTGCCAGCAGTTTATCGGATAGCGTTTACGAGCAGTACTTC
TRBV20-1	TRBJ1-1	-	-	CSASRGMNTEAFF	TGCAGTGCGTCTCGGGGAATGAACACTGAAGCTTTCTTT
TRBV29-1	TRBJ1-5	many	TRBD1	CSVREGGTGSAQPQHF	TGCAGCGTTCGAGAAGGAGGGACAGGGTCAGCTCAGCCCCAGCATTTT
TRBV27	TRBJ1-2	many	TRBD1	CASSFQTGASGYTF	TGTGCCAGCAGTTTCCAAACAGGGGCTAGTGGCTACACCTTC
TRBV27	TRBJ1-1	-	-	CASSRSAVTEAFF	TGTGCCAGCAGCCGGTCAGCGGTCACTGAAGCTTTCTTT
TRBV19	TRBJ1-2	many	TRBD1	CASRTSGQGSYGYTF	TGTGCCAGTAGAACCTCCGGACAGGGTTCCTATGGCTACACCTTC
TRBV5-1	TRBJ1-5	few	-	CASSLAPGRGNQPQHF	TGCGCCAGCAGCCTGGCCCCGGGAAGAGGCAATCAGCCCCAGCATTTT
TRBV6-4	TRBJ1-1	many	TRBD1	CASSTTQGVTEAFF	TGTGCCAGCAGTACCACCCAGGGGGTCACTGAAGCTTTCTTT
TRBV29-1	TRBJ2-5	few	TRBD1	CSVDWTGAKETQYF	TGCAGCGTTGACTGGACAGGGGCTAAAGAGACCCAGTACTTC
TRBV2	TRBJ2-7	many	-	CASRAPTYEQYF	TGTGCCAGCAGGGCACCGACCTACGAGCAGTACTTC